This TCR beta chain is drawn from a study of T cells in tuberculosis. Across the whole study: IGRA-negative adolescents, IGRA-positive adolescents with latent tuberculosis and adults with active tuberculosis formed this South African cohort.

Study-wide findings and caveats: GMM-specific TCRs were nearer to active tuberculosis alpha repertoires, suggesting expansion.

The data were produced by immunoSEQ multiplex PCR, yet TCRdb's version contains in-frame clones alone and is incomplete. The sample has about 50,000 clones; roughly 96% are singletons. As concerns this clone: The antigen is undetermined.

The time point here: new active TB diagnosis, blood taken before or within 7 days of starting treatment. Each patient had positive sputum smear microscopy and/or positive culture. The sample here was PBMCs, taken at tuberculosis diagnosis. The sequence was collected from an adult with tuberculosis.

The CDR3 region is CASSRRTSGISTDTQYF. CDR3 DNA: TGTGCCAGCAGTCGCCGGACTAGCGGGATTAGCACAGATACGCAGTATTTT. The chain couples TRBV2 to TRBJ2-3, with 12 bases lining up with TRBD2. The CDR3 runs to 17 residues. V was pared by 5 bases and J by 0 bases, with 6 bases of the junction left unmatched. The V gene's germline CDR1 is SNHLY and CDR2 FYNNEI. The full variable domain, with the rest looked up from reference TRBV2 and TRBJ2-3, is EPEVTQTPSHQVTQMGQEVILRCVPISNHLYFYWYRQILGQKVEFLVSFYNNEISEKSEIFDDQFSVERPDGSNFTLKIRSTKLEDSAMYFCASSRRTSGISTDTQYFGPGTRLTVL.